Listed here are 6 T cell receptor beta chains from one sample, sequenced in a study of blood T cell repertoires in COVID-19. TCRdb's table, derived via immunoSEQ multiplex PCR, lists solely in-frame clones and lacks some. The table has hundreds of thousands of clones, more than 70% seen once; the top ten hold 3.5% to 5.5%. Sequenced: PBMCs or T cells enriched from blood (not recorded which). All receptors come from a man aged 30 to 45 with acute COVID-19.

The sample holds a few counts of this clone. This chain uses TRBV5-1 with TRBJ2-3; D call uncertain. This CDR3 spans 13 amino acids. Trimming pared 1 base from V and 0 bases from J, leaving 3 bases between. The germline CDR1 and CDR2 sequences are SGHRS and YFSETQ. CDR3 amino acids: CASSLPSTDTQYF. CDR3 bases: TGCGCCAGCAGCTTGCCTAGCACAGATACGCAGTATTTT.

The chain employs TRBV9 and TRBJ1-2; TRBD1 agrees at 9 bases. This CDR3 contains 15 residues. CDR1 is SGDLS, CDR2 YYNGEE, per germline. V lost 3 bases and J lost 0; bases outside the gene matches: 3. This CDR3 is CASSGGQGPNYGYTF. The DNA of the CDR3 is TGTGCCAGCAGCGGCGGACAGGGGCCTAACTATGGCTACACCTTC.

The chain combines TRBV18 with TRBJ2-1, with 9 bases lining up with TRBD2. The CDR3 consists of 16 residues. V was clipped by 2 bases and J by 5 bases; unmatched bases: 7. Germline-derived CDR1 and CDR2 are KGHSH and LQKENI. The CDR3 sequence is CASSPYLAGEHNEQFF. The CDR3 DNA reads TGTGCCAGCTCACCATACTTAGCGGGGGAACACAATGAGCAGTTCTTC. The full variable domain, in which reference TRBV18 and TRBJ2-1 provide the parts outside the CDR3, is NAGVMQNPRHLVRRRGQEARLRCSPMKGHSHVYWYRQLPEEGLKFMVYLQKENIIDESGMPKERFSAEFPKEGPSILRIQQVVRGDSAAYFCASSPYLAGEHNEQFFGPGTRLTVL.

The chain has TRBV2 and TRBJ2-3, with D unresolved. The CDR3 consists of 11 residues. Germline CDR1 SNHLY, CDR2 FYNNEI. V was pared by 7 bases and J by 9 bases, with 11 bases between. The CDR3 is CASILIGTQYF. The CDR3 nucleotides are TGTGCCAGCATTCTAATCGGGACGCAGTATTTT.

This clone occurred a few times. This sequence joins TRBV2 and TRBJ1-5; 7 positions match TRBD1. The CDR3 runs to 15 residues. The germline V gene encodes CDR1 SNHLY and CDR2 FYNNEI. V lost 8 bases and J lost 5; bases outside the gene matches: 12. CDR3 sequence (DNA): TGTGCCAGCCATCCCCTACAGGGGACCGATCAGCCCCAGCATTTT. This gives the protein CASHPLQGTDQPQHF.

This clone was detected only a few times. The chain combines TRBV5-1 with TRBJ1-5; D call uncertain. V dropped 1 base and J dropped 4 bases, with 12 bases sitting between them. Germline assignment: CDR1 SGHRS and CDR2 YFSETQ. The CDR3 length is 15 residues. The CDR3 loop reads CASSLLGARNQPQHF. The CDR3 coding sequence is TGCGCCAGCAGCTTGCTGGGCGCTCGAAATCAGCCCCAGCATTTT.